The 18 T cell receptor beta chains below were found in one sample sequenced in a study of T cell changes during pregnancy in multiple sclerosis. Data came from immunoSEQ multiplex PCR; TCRdb stores just in-frame clones and leaves some out. The data contain fewer than 40,000 clones, 90% to 95% of them singletons. Sequences were derived from CD4+ T cells from peripheral blood mononuclear cells, sampled in the second trimester of pregnancy. The source is a female donor with multiple sclerosis, enrolled in a pregnancy study.

This chain links TRBV4-2 with TRBJ2-2, with TRBD2 identical over 13 bases. Looked up from germline, CDR1 is LGHNA and CDR2 is YNFKEQ. This CDR3 region has 18 residues. Trimming removed 0 bases from V and 7 bases from J; junction bases left unmatched: 8. The CDR3 sequence: CASSQDGTSGGADGELFF. Here the CDR3 DNA reads TGTGCCAGCAGCCAAGACGGAACTAGCGGGGGGGCCGACGGGGAGCTGTTTTTT.

V is TRBV6-6 and J is TRBJ1-6; maybe TRBD1 (6 bases). This CDR3 is built from 14 residues. In germline, CDR1 is MNHNY, CDR2 SVGAGI (reference sequence). The ends were cut back, 10 bases at V and 7 bases at J, with 17 bases in the middle. CDR3 nucleotides: TGTGCCACCAATGGGGGCAGGGAGAATTCACCCCTCCACTTT. Its translation: CATNGGRENSPLHF.

This clone was counted once. This chain joins TRBV13 and TRBJ1-2; tentative D call: TRBD1 (5 bases). The germline V and J ends were trimmed by 0 bases and 8 bases, with 19 bases remaining between them. The germline V gene encodes CDR1 PRHDT and CDR2 FYEKMQ (reference sequence). The CDR3 loop spans 16 amino acids. CDR3 protein: CASSLGPDRSKGGYTF. CDR3 DNA sequence: TGTGCCAGCAGCTTAGGACCCGACAGATCCAAGGGGGGCTACACCTTC.

The chain has TRBV28 and TRBJ2-7, with TRBD2 as a possible D gene (5 bases). Germline CDR1 reads MDHEN; CDR2 reads SYDVKM. The CDR3 runs 15 residues. Trimming shortened V by 3 bases and J by 5 bases, and 17 bases separated the two germline ends. CDR3 DNA: TGTGCCAGCAGTTTCCCCGGGGTGGGTGTAAACGAGCAGTACTTC. Translation gives CASSFPGVGVNEQYF.

In this sample, this clone turned up a few times. This chain links TRBV11-2 with TRBJ1-1, with D hard to call. CDR3 size: 12 residues. Trimming pared 0 bases from V and 10 bases from J, leaving 9 bases between. The germline V gene encodes CDR1 SGHAT and CDR2 FQNNGV. The CDR3 nucleotides read TGTGCCAGCAGCTTAGAGAGCACGATAGCTTTCTTT. Residues: CASSLESTIAFF.

The chain links TRBV28 to TRBJ1-1; D remains ambiguous. The V end lost 5 bases, the J end lost 9 bases, and 10 bases lay between the germline ends. Germline CDR1 is MDHEN and CDR2 is SYDVKM. The CDR3 runs 11 residues. The DNA for the CDR3 is TGTGCCAGCAGTGTCCGGGTCCAAGCTTTCTTT. It encodes CASSVRVQAFF.

This chain uses TRBV30 with TRBJ1-5, with 12 bases fitting TRBD1. CDR3 length: 13 amino acids. Germline CDR1 is GTSNPN and CDR2 is SVGIG (reference sequence). The V and J ends lost 5 bases and 6 bases, in that order; junction bases with no gene match: 2. CDR3 bases: TGTGCCTGGGGGACAGGGGGCATTCAGCCCCAGCATTTT. Its protein product is CAWGTGGIQPQHF. The full variable domain, its missing parts supplied by reference TRBV30 and TRBJ1-5, is SQTIHQWPATLVQPVGSPLSLECTVEGTSNPNLYWYRQAAGRGLQLLFYSVGIGQISSEVPQNLSASRPQDRQFILSSKKLLLSDSGFYLCAWGTGGIQPQHFGDGTRLSIL.

The table lists this clone with a few counts. The V gene is TRBV6-5, the J gene TRBJ1-2; weak D call: TRBD1 (6 bases). CDR3 length: 12 residues. The V and J ends lost 7 bases and 7 bases respectively, with 13 bases between them. In germline, CDR1 is MNHEY, CDR2 SVGAGI. The CDR3 sequence: CASTYQGFGYTF. As DNA, the CDR3 is TGTGCCAGCACCTACCAGGGGTTTGGCTACACCTTC.

The chain carries TRBV1 and TRBJ2-1; TRBD2 is the table's D call and was not checked against the DNA. TRBV1 is classified as a pseudogene. The CDR3 totals 18 residues. CDR3 loop: CTSSQDRRLAGEFGEQFF. CDR3 in DNA: TGCACCAGCAGCCAAGATCGGCGACTAGCGGGAGAGTTTGGCGAGCAGTTCTTC.

The CDR3: CSGGTGHRNTEAFF. DNA of the CDR3: TGCAGCGGCGGGACAGGGCACAGGAACACTGAAGCTTTCTTT. The rearrangement uses TRBV29-1 and TRBJ1-1; 9 nucleotides agree with TRBD1. This CDR3 is built from 14 residues. In germline, CDR1 is SQVTM, CDR2 ANQGSEA. The ends lost 7 bases at V and 1 base at J; junction bases unmatched: 7.

This clone was seen a few times. The chain employs TRBV7-2 and TRBJ1-5, with no clear D. The CDR3 totals 16 residues. Germline lookup yields CDR1 SGHTA and CDR2 FQGNSA. Trimming shortened V by 3 bases and J by 0 bases, and 12 bases separated the two germline ends. CDR3 in DNA: TGTGCCAGCAGCTTTAAGGGAGGCCTTAGCAATCAGCCCCAGCATTTT. Translated, it gives CASSFKGGLSNQPQHF.

The genes are TRBV5-1 and TRBJ2-7; weak D call: TRBD1 (6 bases). The germline V gene has CDR1 SGHRS and CDR2 YFSETQ. The V gene lost 4 bases and the J gene lost 3 bases, with 23 bases spanning the gap. CDR3 length equals 17 residues. The CDR3 DNA is TGCGCCAGCAGCACAAACGACGGGACACGGAGGTACTACGAGCAGTACTTC. Translating it yields CASSTNDGTRRYYEQYF.

The chain is built from TRBV7-3 and TRBJ2-2; TRBD2 agrees at 9 bases. The junction had 2 bases not matched to a gene; V was cut back by 2 bases and J by 1 base. The CDR3 is 16 residues long. Germline lookup yields CDR1 SGHTA and CDR2 FQGTGA. CDR3 nucleotides: TGTGCCAGCAGCTTATATAGCGGGGGGAACACCGGGGAGCTGTTTTTT. Its translation is CASSLYSGGNTGELFF.

The chain carries TRBV30 and TRBJ1-2, with 9 nucleotides matching TRBD1. The CDR3 is made up of 14 amino acids. From germline, CDR1 is GTSNPN and CDR2 SVGIG (reference sequence). V lost 3 bases to trimming and J lost 7 bases; unmatched junction nucleotides: 9. CDR3 loop: CAWRTTGTGTGYTF. In DNA form, the CDR3 reads TGTGCCTGGAGGACGACCGGGACAGGGACTGGCTACACCTTC.

This clone was seen only once. CDR3 DNA sequence: TGTGCCAGCAGCTTAGCGCGAGGTGAAAAACTGTTTTTT. It specifies CASSLARGEKLFF. The chain links TRBV7-2 to TRBJ1-4; the D is unclear. Germline V gene sequence: CDR1 SGHTA, CDR2 FQGNSA. The CDR3 runs 13 residues. Deletions cut 0 bases from V and 7 bases from J, with 6 bases between.

As DNA, the CDR3 is TGCAGCGTTCTGGAGGTAAACACTGAAGCTTTCTTT. It is translated as CSVLEVNTEAFF. J is TRBJ1-1 and V is TRBV29-1, with unresolved D. Trimming pared 5 bases from V and 2 bases from J, leaving 9 bases between. CDR3 length equals 12 residues. Germline V gives CDR1 SQVTM, CDR2 ANQGSEA. Full variable domain (rest looked up from reference TRBV29-1 and TRBJ1-1): SAVISQKPSRDICQRGTSLTIQCQVDSQVTMMFWYRQQPGQSLTLIATANQGSEATYESGFVIDKFPISRPNLTFSTLTVSNMSPEDSSIYLCSVLEVNTEAFFGQGTRLTVV.

The rearrangement links TRBV5-1 to TRBJ1-5, with D possibly being TRBD1 (5 bases). The CDR3 runs to 15 residues. The V end lost 0 bases, the J end lost 6 bases, and 13 bases lay between the germline ends. CDR1 SGHRS and CDR2 YFSETQ come from the germline V gene. The CDR3 here is CASSLDGQRGQPQHF. In nucleotides, the CDR3 is TGCGCCAGCAGCTTGGATGGACAAAGAGGTCAGCCCCAGCATTTT.

This clone was detected only once. The chain is built from TRBV6-5 and TRBJ2-1; tentatively, D is TRBD2 (7 bases). V was pared by 5 bases and J by 4 bases, with 15 bases between. Germline V gene data show CDR1 as MNHEY and CDR2 as SVGAGI. The length of the CDR3 is 15 residues. CDR3 amino acids: CASSRGLADYNEQFF. CDR3 DNA sequence: TGTGCCAGCAGTCGGGGGCTAGCGGATTACAATGAGCAGTTCTTC.